The TCR beta chain under discussion was sequenced for a study of CD4+ T cells in melanoma. CDR3 size: 12 residues. V lost 4 bases and J lost 6, with 9 bases in between. CDR1 is MGHRA, CDR2 YSYEKL, per germline. Findings and caveats of the study: A reported correlation linked neoantigen-specific CD4+ T cells to CD8+, macrophage and B cell function. Diverse differentiation states were reported for melanoma neoantigen-specific CD4+ T cells.

Sequencing used immunoSEQ multiplex PCR; TCRdb keeps in-frame clones, though not all of them. Of around 100,000 clones in the sample, about nine tenths are singletons; the top ten hold 3.3%. This clone was recorded at least ten times. As yet, its antigen is unknown. The clonotype comes from a human donor with melanoma. Material for sequencing was peripheral blood. This rearrangement joins TRBV4-1 to TRBJ1-2; D not certain. The CDR3 loop reads CASSPYGDGYTF. The CDR3 DNA reads TGCGCCAGCAGCCCCTACGGTGATGGCTACACCTTC.